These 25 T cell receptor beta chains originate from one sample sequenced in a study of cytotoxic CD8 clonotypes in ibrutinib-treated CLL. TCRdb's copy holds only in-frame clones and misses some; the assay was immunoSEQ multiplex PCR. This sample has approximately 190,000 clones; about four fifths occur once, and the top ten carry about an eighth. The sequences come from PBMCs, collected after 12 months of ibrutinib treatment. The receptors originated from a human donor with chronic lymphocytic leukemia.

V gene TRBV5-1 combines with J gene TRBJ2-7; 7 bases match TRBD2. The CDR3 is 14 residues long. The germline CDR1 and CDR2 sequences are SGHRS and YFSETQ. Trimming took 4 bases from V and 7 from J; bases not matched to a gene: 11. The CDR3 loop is CASSPGTLGGEQYF. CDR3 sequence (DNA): TGCGCCAGCAGCCCAGGGACCCTCGGGGGGGAGCAGTACTTC.

CDR3 DNA sequence: TGTGCCAGCAGCCTTATTACAGATACGCAGTATTTT. Translation: CASSLITDTQYF. This rearrangement joins TRBV6-6 to TRBJ2-3, with D unclear. The CDR3 has 12 amino acids. CDR1 and CDR2 from the germline V gene are MNHNY and SVGAGI (reference sequence). V lost 6 bases to trimming and J lost 3 bases, with 7 bases between them.

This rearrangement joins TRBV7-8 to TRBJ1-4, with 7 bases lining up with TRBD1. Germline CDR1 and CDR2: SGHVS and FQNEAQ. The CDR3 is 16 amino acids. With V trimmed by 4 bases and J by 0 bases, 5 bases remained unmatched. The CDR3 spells CASSSGTVATNEKLFF. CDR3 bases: TGTGCCAGCAGCTCGGGGACAGTGGCAACTAATGAAAAACTGTTTTTT.

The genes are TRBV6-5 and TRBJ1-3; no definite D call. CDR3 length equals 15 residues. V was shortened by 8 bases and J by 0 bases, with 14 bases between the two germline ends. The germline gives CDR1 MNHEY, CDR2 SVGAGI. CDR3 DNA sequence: TGTGCCAGCGGTCCAAGACCGCACTCTGGAAACACCATATATTTT. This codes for CASGPRPHSGNTIYF.

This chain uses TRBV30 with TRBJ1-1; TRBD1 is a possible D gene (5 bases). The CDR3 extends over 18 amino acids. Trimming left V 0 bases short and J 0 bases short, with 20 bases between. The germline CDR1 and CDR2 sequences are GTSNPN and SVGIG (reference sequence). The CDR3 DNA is TGTGCCTGGAGTGTATTTGGTCGGTGGGGGGGTATGAACACTGAAGCTTTCTTT. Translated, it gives CAWSVFGRWGGMNTEAFF.

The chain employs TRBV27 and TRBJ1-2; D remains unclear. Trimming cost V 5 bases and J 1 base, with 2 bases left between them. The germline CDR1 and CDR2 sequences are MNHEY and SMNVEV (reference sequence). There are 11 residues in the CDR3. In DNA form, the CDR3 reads TGTGCCAGCAGTAATAACTATGGCTACACCTTC. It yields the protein CASSNNYGYTF.

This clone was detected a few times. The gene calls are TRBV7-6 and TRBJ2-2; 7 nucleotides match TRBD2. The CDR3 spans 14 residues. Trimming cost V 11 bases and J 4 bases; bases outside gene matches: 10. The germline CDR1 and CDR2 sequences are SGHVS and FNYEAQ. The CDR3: CAGGGKGPTGELFF. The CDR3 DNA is TGTGCCGGCGGGGGTAAGGGCCCCACCGGGGAGCTGTTTTTT.

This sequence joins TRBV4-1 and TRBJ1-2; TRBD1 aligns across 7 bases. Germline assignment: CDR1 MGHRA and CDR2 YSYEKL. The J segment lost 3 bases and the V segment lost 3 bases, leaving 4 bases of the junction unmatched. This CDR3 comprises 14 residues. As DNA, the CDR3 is TGCGCCAGCAGCCATAGACAGGGAGACTATGGCTACACCTTC. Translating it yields CASSHRQGDYGYTF.

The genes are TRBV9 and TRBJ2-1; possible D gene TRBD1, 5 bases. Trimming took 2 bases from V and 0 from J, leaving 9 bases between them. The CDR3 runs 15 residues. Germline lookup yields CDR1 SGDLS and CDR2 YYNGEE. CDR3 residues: CASSVGQTSYNEQFF. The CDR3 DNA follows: TGTGCCAGCAGCGTCGGACAAACCTCCTACAATGAGCAGTTCTTC.

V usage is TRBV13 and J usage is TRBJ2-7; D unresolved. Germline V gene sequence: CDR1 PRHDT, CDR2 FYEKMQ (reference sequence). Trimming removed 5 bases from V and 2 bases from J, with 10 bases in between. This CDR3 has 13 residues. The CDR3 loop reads CASSKTAAYEQYF. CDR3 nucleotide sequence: TGTGCCAGCAGCAAGACGGCGGCCTACGAGCAGTACTTC. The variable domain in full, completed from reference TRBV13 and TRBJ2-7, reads AAGVIQSPRHLIKEKRETATLKCYPIPRHDTVYWYQQGPGQDPQFLISFYEKMQSDKGSIPDRFSAQQFSDYHSELNMSSLELGDSALYFCASSKTAAYEQYFGPGTRLTVT.

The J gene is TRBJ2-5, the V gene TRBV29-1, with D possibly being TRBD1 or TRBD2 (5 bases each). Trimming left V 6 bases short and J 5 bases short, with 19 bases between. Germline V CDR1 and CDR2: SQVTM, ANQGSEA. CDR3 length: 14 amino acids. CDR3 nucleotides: TGCAGCGTAAGAGATTCCAGGGAGCGGGAGACCCAGTACTTC. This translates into CSVRDSRERETQYF.

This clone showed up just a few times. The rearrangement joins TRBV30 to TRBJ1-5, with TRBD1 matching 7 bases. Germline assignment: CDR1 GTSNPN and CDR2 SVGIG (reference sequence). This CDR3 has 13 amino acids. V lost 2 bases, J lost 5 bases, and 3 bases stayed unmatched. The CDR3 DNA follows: TGTGCCTGGAGTACGCAGGGGGATCAGCCCCAGCATTTT. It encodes CAWSTQGDQPQHF.

In nucleotides, the CDR3 is TGTGCCAGCAGCTTCTTCGGGAGAGCCTACGAGCAGTACTTC. This sequence encodes CASSFFGRAYEQYF. V is TRBV11-2 and J is TRBJ2-7, with D tentatively TRBD2 (6 bases). Trimming left V 3 bases short and J 2 bases short, with 11 bases between. The CDR3 totals 14 residues. From germline, CDR1 is SGHAT and CDR2 FQNNGV. Full variable domain (missing parts from reference TRBV11-2 and TRBJ2-7): EAGVAQSPRYKIIEKRQSVAFWCNPISGHATLYWYQQILGQGPKLLIQFQNNGVVDDSQLPKDRFSAERLKGVDSTLKIQPAKLEDSAVYLCASSFFGRAYEQYFGPGTRLTVT.

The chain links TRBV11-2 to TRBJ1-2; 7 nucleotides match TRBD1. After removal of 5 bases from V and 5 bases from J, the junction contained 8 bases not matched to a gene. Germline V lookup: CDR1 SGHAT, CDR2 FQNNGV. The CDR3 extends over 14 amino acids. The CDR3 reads CASSVRTGHYGYTF. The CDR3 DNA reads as TGTGCCAGCAGCGTTAGGACAGGCCATTATGGCTACACCTTC.

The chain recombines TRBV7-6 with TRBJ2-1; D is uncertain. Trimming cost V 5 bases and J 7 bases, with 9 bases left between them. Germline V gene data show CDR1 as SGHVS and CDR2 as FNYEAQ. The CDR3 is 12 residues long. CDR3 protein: CASSPSRNEQFF. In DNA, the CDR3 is TGTGCCAGCAGCCCTAGTAGAAATGAGCAGTTCTTC.

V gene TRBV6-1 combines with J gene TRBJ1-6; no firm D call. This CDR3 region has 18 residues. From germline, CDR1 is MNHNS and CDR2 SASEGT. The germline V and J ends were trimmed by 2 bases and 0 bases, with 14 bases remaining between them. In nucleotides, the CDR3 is TGTGCCAGCAGTGAATCCGCTTGGGTTAGCTCCTATAATTCACCCCTCCACTTT. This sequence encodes CASSESAWVSSYNSPLHF.

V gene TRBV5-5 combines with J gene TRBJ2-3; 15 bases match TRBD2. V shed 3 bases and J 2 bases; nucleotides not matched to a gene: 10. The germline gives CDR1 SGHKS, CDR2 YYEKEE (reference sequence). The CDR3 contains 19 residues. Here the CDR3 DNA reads TGTGCCAGCAGCTCAGGGACTAGCGGGAGGTCAATTACCACAGATACGCAGTATTTT. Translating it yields CASSSGTSGRSITTDTQYF.

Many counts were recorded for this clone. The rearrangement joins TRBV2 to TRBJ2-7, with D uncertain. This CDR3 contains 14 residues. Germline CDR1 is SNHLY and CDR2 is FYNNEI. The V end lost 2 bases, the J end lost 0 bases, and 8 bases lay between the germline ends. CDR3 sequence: CASSESTLSYEQYF. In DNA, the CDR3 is TGTGCCAGCAGTGAATCGACACTCTCCTACGAGCAGTACTTC.

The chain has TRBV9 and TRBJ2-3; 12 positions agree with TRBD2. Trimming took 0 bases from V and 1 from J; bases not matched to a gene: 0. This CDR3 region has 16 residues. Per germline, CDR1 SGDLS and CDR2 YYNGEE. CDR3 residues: CASSVGLAGGTDTQYF. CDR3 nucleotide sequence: TGTGCCAGCAGCGTAGGACTAGCGGGGGGCACAGATACGCAGTATTTT.

This CDR3 is CASSSPEGGSYEQYF. CDR3 coding DNA: TGTGCCAGCTCATCTCCAGAGGGAGGTTCGTACGAGCAGTACTTC. This chain joins TRBV18 and TRBJ2-7, with TRBD2 as a possible D gene (6 bases). Trimming shortened V by 5 bases and J by 4 bases, and 18 bases separated the two germline ends. The CDR3 has 15 amino acids. Germline assignment: CDR1 KGHSH and CDR2 LQKENI.

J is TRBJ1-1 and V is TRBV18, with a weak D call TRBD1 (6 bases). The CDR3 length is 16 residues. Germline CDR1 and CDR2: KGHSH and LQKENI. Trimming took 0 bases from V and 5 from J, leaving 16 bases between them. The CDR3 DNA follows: TGTGCCAGCTCACCACCGGAGACACAGGGCCTAACTGAAGCTTTCTTT. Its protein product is CASSPPETQGLTEAFF. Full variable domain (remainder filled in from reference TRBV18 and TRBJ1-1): NAGVMQNPRHLVRRRGQEARLRCSPMKGHSHVYWYRQLPEEGLKFMVYLQKENIIDESGMPKERFSAEFPKEGPSILRIQQVVRGDSAAYFCASSPPETQGLTEAFFGQGTRLTVV.

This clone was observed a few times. The CDR3 nucleotides read TGTGCCAGCAGCGTCGGACGGTACAATGAGCAGTTCTTC. This translates into CASSVGRYNEQFF. The rearrangement joins TRBV9 to TRBJ2-1; no definite D call. This CDR3 contains 13 residues. CDR1 and CDR2 from the germline V gene are SGDLS and YYNGEE. Trimming pared 2 bases from V and 4 bases from J, leaving 7 bases between.

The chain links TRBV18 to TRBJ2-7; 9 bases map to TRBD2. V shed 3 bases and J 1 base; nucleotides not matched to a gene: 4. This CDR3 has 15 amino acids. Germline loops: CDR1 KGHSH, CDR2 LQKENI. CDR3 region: CASSPASGVSYEQYF. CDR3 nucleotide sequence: TGTGCCAGCTCACCCGCTAGCGGGGTATCCTACGAGCAGTACTTC.

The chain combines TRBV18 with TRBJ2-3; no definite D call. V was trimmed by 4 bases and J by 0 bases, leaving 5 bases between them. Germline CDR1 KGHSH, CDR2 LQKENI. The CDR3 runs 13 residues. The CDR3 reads CASSLDSTDTQYF. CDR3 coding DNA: TGTGCCAGCTCACTAGACAGCACAGATACGCAGTATTTT.

CDR3 residues: CASSFGGVAAGTQYF. The DNA of the CDR3 is TGTGCCAGCAGTTTCGGGGGCGTAGCGGCTGGGACCCAGTACTTC. This rearrangement joins TRBV28 to TRBJ2-5; perhaps D is TRBD1 or TRBD2 (6 bases each). This CDR3 spans 15 amino acids. CDR1 and CDR2 from the germline V gene are MDHEN and SYDVKM. V gave up 3 bases and J gave up 7 bases, with 18 bases separating them.